The 11 T cell receptor beta chains below come from one sample, sequenced in a study of post-analysis software for immune sequencing data. cDNA libraries of TCR beta carried unique molecular identifiers. TCRdb passed the PCR reads through MiXCR, listing each CDR3 protein once. The sample holds hundreds of thousands of distinct CDR3 sequences, approximately 53% seen once. These receptors lack a known antigen. Overall study results and limits: Relative to controls, patients had a handful of TRBV segments at higher frequency, with TRBV5-6, TRBV5-1 and TRBV20-1 among these.

Material for sequencing was blood. These receptors were collected from a girl between 10 and 17 years old with multiple sclerosis.

The V call is TRBV7-9, the J call TRBJ2-7, with 9 bases matching TRBD1. The closer fit of TRBJ2-5 to the DNA end suggests the J call may be wrong. The CDR3 runs to 15 residues. Germline V gives CDR1 SEHNR, CDR2 FQNEAQ (reference sequence). The CDR3 nucleotides are TGTGCCAGCAGCCCCCGGGACAGGGTCATAGAGACCCAGTACTTC. The encoded protein is CASSPRDRVIETQYF.

This clonotype has more than one count but fewer than ten. The rearrangement links TRBV6-6 to TRBJ2-7; 7 nucleotides align to TRBD1. TRBJ2-5 matches the DNA end more closely, so the J call is doubtful. The germline V gene encodes CDR1 MNHNY and CDR2 SVGAGI (reference sequence). The CDR3 is 16 amino acids. The CDR3 region has the DNA TGTGCCAGCAGTTACTCGACAGGGTGGAGGCGAGAGACCCAGTACTTC. Translation gives CASSYSTGWRRETQYF.

This chain uses TRBV20-1 with TRBJ2-3, with a weak D call TRBD1 (5 bases). The V and J ends lost 0 bases and 1 base respectively, with 8 bases between them. The CDR3 runs 14 residues. In germline, CDR1 is DFQATT, CDR2 SNEGSKA (reference sequence). The CDR3 DNA reads TGCAGTGCTAGAGACGTGACAGGCACAGATACGCAGTATTTT. It translates to CSARDVTGTDTQYF.

This sequence joins TRBV5-1 and TRBJ2-3; the match to TRBD1 covers 12 bases. This CDR3 has 15 residues. Germline V gives CDR1 SGHRS, CDR2 YFSETQ. Trimming took 9 bases from V and 5 from J; bases not matched to a gene: 10. CDR3 amino acids: CATYTGTGGVDTQYF. As DNA, the CDR3 is TGCGCCACCTACACCGGGACAGGGGGCGTAGATACGCAGTATTTT.

The chain carries TRBV29-1 and TRBJ2-3; no definite D call. V was pared by 4 bases and J by 2 bases, with 10 bases between. Germline V gives CDR1 SQVTM, CDR2 ANQGSEA. The CDR3 has 13 amino acids. This CDR3 reads CSVGPRTTDTQYF. CDR3 sequence (DNA): TGCAGCGTTGGTCCAAGAACCACAGATACGCAGTATTTT.

This sequence joins TRBV10-3 and TRBJ1-1, with 7 bases fitting TRBD1. The germline V gene has CDR1 ENHRY and CDR2 SYGVKD. The CDR3 contains 14 residues. V lost 6 bases to trimming and J lost 3 bases; unmatched junction nucleotides: 7. CDR3 protein: CAIRGGQGDTEAFF. The CDR3 bases are TGTGCCATCAGGGGGGGGCAGGGGGACACTGAAGCTTTCTTT.

The V gene is TRBV6-5, the J gene TRBJ2-7; D assignment may be TRBD1 or TRBD2 (5 bases each). Germline CDR1 reads MNHEY; CDR2 reads SVGAGI. Trimming removed 0 bases from V and 1 base from J, with 22 bases in between. The CDR3 is made up of 19 amino acids. CDR3 sequence reads: CASSYSFIPGTPPSYEQYF. The DNA for the CDR3 is TGTGCCAGCAGTTACTCGTTCATCCCCGGGACGCCTCCTTCCTACGAGCAGTACTTC.

The J gene is TRBJ2-7, the V gene TRBV29-1; 12 bases agree with TRBD2. CDR3 length equals 15 residues. CDR1 is SQVTM, CDR2 ANQGSEA, per germline. The V segment lost 4 bases and the J segment 2 bases; nucleotides outside the gene matches: 6. CDR3 sequence (DNA): TGCAGCGTTGTGCTAGCGGGAGGGTGGACCTACGAGCAGTACTTC. Translated, it gives CSVVLAGGWTYEQYF.

The chain combines TRBV20-1 with TRBJ2-5; weak D call: TRBD2 (6 bases). Germline CDR1 is DFQATT and CDR2 is SNEGSKA (reference sequence). V was clipped by 5 bases and J by 5 bases, with 12 bases between them. This CDR3 comprises 12 residues. As DNA, the CDR3 is TGCAGTGCTCGGATTGGGGGGGAGACCCAGTACTTC. Protein product: CSARIGGETQYF.

V is TRBV12-3 or TRBV12-4 and J is TRBJ1-1; no firm D call. This CDR3 spans 14 amino acids. The V gene lost 2 bases and the J gene lost 1 base, with 8 bases spanning the gap. The DNA for the CDR3 is TGTGCCAGCAGTTTAACCCGGGCGAACACTGAAGCTTTCTTT. The encoded protein is CASSLTRANTEAFF.

The rearrangement uses TRBV29-1 and TRBJ2-1; perhaps TRBD1 as D (6 bases). The V gene's germline CDR1 is SQVTM and CDR2 ANQGSEA. V was shortened by 6 bases and J by 7 bases, with 16 bases between the two germline ends. The CDR3 has 13 residues. CDR3 region: CSVQGARKNEQFF. The CDR3 DNA is TGCAGCGTACAGGGCGCCAGAAAAAATGAGCAGTTCTTC.